This T cell receptor beta chain was recorded in a study of blood T cell repertoires in COVID-19 (dated by TCRdb to 2020 to 2022). Broadly, across the study: The collaborator samples originated in the United States, Italy and Spain and spanned the acute and convalescent phases of COVID-19. The prospective study material was composed of cDNA or gDNA derived from T cells, B-cell-depleted T cells, or PBMCs. Deeply sampled blood TCRbeta repertoires from subjects exposed to, actively infected with, or recovered from COVID-19 were included in the dataset. The repertoires were released in a freely available public database intended as a resource for research on the immune response to SARS-CoV-2. The samples were drawn from the first 160 participants of the ongoing ImmuneRACE study and from 1,254 subjects provided by 6 global collaborators. Sample metadata almost always included a de-identified subject ID, COVID-19 status, age in years and sex. Where available, HLA class I and class II types were taken from metadata supplied by the sample provider and were not determined by assay-based typing.

In the case of this clone: Its binding antigen is unknown. No base quality values were provided; no much bigger clone lies one nucleotide off.

TCRbeta CDR3 regions were amplified from genomic DNA by means of the immunoSEQ Assay, a bias-controlled multiplex PCR. The paper's data handling went like this. Nucleated cell counts per sample were estimated from amplification of reference gene primers within the assay. To quantify the absolute abundance of each unique TCRbeta CDR3 rearrangement, sequence reads were collapsed and filtered. Productive Simpson clonality was computed per sample as the square root of Simpson's diversity index over productive rearrangements. TCRdb's version of the immuneACCESS table is confined to in-frame rearrangements and falls short of the full clone set. An unresolved V gene accounts for under half of the shortfall where checked; the remainder is of unknown origin. V and J calls and clone size are those listed in that table; D and trimming were worked out from the DNA. The sample yields about 270,000 clones; 86% were counted once. Under 15% of the sample is taken by the ten largest.

In Seattle, one collaborating source enrolled patients while the infection was active and tracked those patients longitudinally over the course of disease. Each collaborating institution followed its own protocols to collect whole blood in K2EDTA tubes. Collaborator samples were shipped for TCRbeta analysis as frozen whole blood, isolated PBMCs, or DNA extracted from either sample type. The research as a whole found: Clinical and demographic metadata were provided uncurated, with the amount varying by source and participant.

Including cysteine and phenylalanine, the CDR3 has 12 amino acids. This entry keeps only the CDR3 DNA: 36 bases, framed from base 1. The CDR1 and CDR2 encoded by the germline V gene are SGDLS and YYNGEE. V and J lose 4 bases and 4 bases, and a span of 6 bases separates them. The V and J genes are TRBV9 and TRBJ1-3, with the identity of the D gene unclear. Sequencing was performed on peripheral blood. The clonotype was recovered from a woman aged 70-85 years with COVID-19, enrolled during active disease. The nucleotide sequence is given as TGTGCCAGCAGCCCCCAAGGAAACACCATATATTTT. Its protein product is CASSPQGNTIYF.